This entry lists 20 T cell receptor beta chains sequenced from one sample in a study of OX40 agonist ivuxolimab in advanced cancers. The library was generated by the immunoSEQ multiplex PCR assay. In TCRdb, the immuneACCESS table is reduced to in-frame sequences with V and J assigned. These tables do not hold every clone; where another copy was compared, an unresolved V gene accounts for under half, and the others remain unexplained. Within this sample are fewer than 90,000 clones, with around nine tenths of them counted one time only. The ten most abundant clones make up 2% to 3% of the sample. The sample was CD4+ or CD8+ T cells sorted from blood, taken in a trial of the OX40 agonist ivuxolimab. The receptors were gathered from an adult with an advanced solid tumor such as melanoma, head and neck, liver or kidney cancer.

This rearrangement joins TRBV28 to TRBJ2-7, with a possible D match to TRBD1 (5 bases). The CDR3 extends over 14 amino acids. Germline V gene data show CDR1 as MDHEN and CDR2 as SYDVKM. Trimming pared 3 bases from V and 5 bases from J, leaving 14 bases between. CDR3 bases: TGTGCCAGCAGTTTGGCAGGGTTCTTGAACGAGCAGTACTTC. It translates to CASSLAGFLNEQYF. Based on the CDR3 plus reference TRBV28 and TRBJ2-7, the full variable domain is DVKVTQSSRYLVKRTGEKVFLECVQDMDHENMFWYRQDPGLGLRLIYFSYDVKMKEKGDIPEGYSVSREKKERFSLILESASTNQTSMYLCASSLAGFLNEQYFGPGTRLTVT.

The rearrangement joins TRBV6-5 to TRBJ1-5; D call uncertain. Germline assignment: CDR1 MNHEY and CDR2 SVGAGI. The CDR3 has 13 residues. V shed 6 bases and J shed 5 bases, with 11 bases lying between them. CDR3 sequence reads: CASSPQWDQPQHF. DNA of the CDR3: TGTGCCAGCAGCCCCCAGTGGGATCAGCCCCAGCATTTT.

The V call is TRBV28, the J call TRBJ2-5; D is ambiguous. The germline CDR1 and CDR2 sequences are MDHEN and SYDVKM. The CDR3 spans 16 residues. The V gene lost 4 bases and the J gene lost 0 bases, with 15 bases spanning the gap. The CDR3 sequence: CASSYGTMINQETQYF. CDR3 DNA sequence: TGTGCCAGCAGTTATGGCACCATGATTAACCAAGAGACCCAGTACTTC.

The V call is TRBV7-2, the J call TRBJ2-7, with 12 bases lining up with TRBD2. Germline V CDR1 and CDR2: SGHTA, FQGNSA. Trimming at V came to 6 bases and at J to 2 bases, leaving 2 bases not matched to a gene. The CDR3 spans 14 residues. The CDR3 DNA sequence: TGTGCCAGCAGTAGGACTAGCGGGGCCTACGAGCAGTACTTC. This gives the protein CASSRTSGAYEQYF.

V gene TRBV4-3 combines with J gene TRBJ2-4; 10 bases are a match to TRBD1. Per the germline V gene, CDR1 is LGHNA and CDR2 is YSLEER. This CDR3 has 15 residues. J lost 15 bases, V lost 0 bases, and 11 bases had no gene match. Here the CDR3 reads CASSQDRSTGGLPYF. CDR3 bases: TGCGCCAGCAGCCAAGATCGGTCGACAGGGGGCTTACCGTACTTC.

The chain joins TRBV19 to TRBJ1-2; 7 bases fit TRBD1. CDR3 length equals 12 residues. Trimming took 7 bases from V and 7 from J; bases not matched to a gene: 6. The germline V gene encodes CDR1 LNHDA and CDR2 SQIVND (reference sequence). The CDR3 sequence is CASNRGERGYTF. The CDR3 DNA reads TGTGCCAGTAACAGGGGTGAACGTGGCTACACCTTC.

The genes are TRBV4-2 and TRBJ1-2, with D possibly matching TRBD1 (5 bases). This CDR3 is built from 14 residues. V was pared by 2 bases and J by 9 bases, with 16 bases between. Germline assignment: CDR1 LGHNA and CDR2 YNFKEQ. This CDR3 reads CASSQPGAGSSYTF. The CDR3 DNA follows: TGTGCCAGCAGCCAACCTGGGGCAGGGAGCAGCTACACCTTC.

This chain connects TRBV4-2 to TRBJ2-5; D may match TRBD1 or TRBD2 (6 bases each). Between the trimmed V and J ends, which lost 0 bases and 5 bases, there was a span of 25 bases. There are 19 residues in the CDR3. The germline V gene encodes CDR1 LGHNA and CDR2 YNFKEQ. DNA for the CDR3: TGTGCCAGCAGCCAAGACGGGCCGGGGGCGAACTCCCGGCCCGAGACCCAGTACTTC. As protein: CASSQDGPGANSRPETQYF.

This rearrangement joins TRBV4-2 to TRBJ1-1; 8 bases line up with TRBD1. The CDR3 has 16 amino acids. Germline-derived CDR1 and CDR2 are LGHNA and YNFKEQ. V lost 0 bases to trimming and J lost 3 bases; unmatched junction nucleotides: 6. The CDR3 loop is CASSQDSTGGDTEAFF. CDR3 nucleotide sequence: TGTGCCAGCAGCCAAGATTCCACAGGGGGGGACACTGAAGCTTTCTTT.

V and J are TRBV6-5 and TRBJ1-1, with TRBD1 matching over 8 bases. This CDR3 spans 12 amino acids. The V segment lost 6 bases and the J segment 8 bases; nucleotides outside the gene matches: 5. Germline CDR1 is MNHEY and CDR2 is SVGAGI. CDR3 DNA: TGTGCCAGCAGCTCAGGGGGCTACGAAGCTTTCTTT. Its translation is CASSSGGYEAFF.

The genes are TRBV19 and TRBJ2-1; 8 positions agree with TRBD1. The ends lost 4 bases at V and 0 bases at J; junction bases unmatched: 8. The CDR3 totals 17 residues. Per germline, CDR1 LNHDA and CDR2 SQIVND (reference sequence). The CDR3 sequence: CASSTRGLPSSYNEQFF. The CDR3 coding sequence is TGTGCCAGTAGTACCAGGGGGCTCCCCAGCTCCTACAATGAGCAGTTCTTC. Together with reference TRBV19 and TRBJ2-1, the CDR3 gives the full variable domain: DGGITQSPKYLFRKEGQNVTLSCEQNLNHDAMYWYRQDPGQGLRLIYYSQIVNDFQKGDIAEGYSVSREKKESFPLTVTSAQKNPTAFYLCASSTRGLPSSYNEQFFGPGTRLTVL.

The gene calls are TRBV7-9 and TRBJ1-4; TRBD1 agrees at 8 bases. The germline CDR1 and CDR2 sequences are SEHNR and FQNEAQ (reference sequence). The CDR3 contains 14 residues. V trimming: 7 bases; J trimming: 6 bases; junction bases outside the gene matches: 7. The CDR3 DNA reads TGTGCCAGCACCTCCGGGACAGGAGATGAAAAACTGTTTTTT. This gives the protein CASTSGTGDEKLFF.

The rearrangement uses TRBV11-2 and TRBJ2-5, with D perhaps being TRBD1 or TRBD2 (5 bases each). The CDR3 length is 15 residues. V shed 0 bases and J shed 5 bases, with 13 bases lying between them. Germline V lookup: CDR1 SGHAT, CDR2 FQNNGV. CDR3 in DNA: TGTGCCAGCAGCTTAGACGGGACCATCCGCGAGACCCAGTACTTC. Translating it yields CASSLDGTIRETQYF.

This sequence joins TRBV6-5 and TRBJ1-2; the match to TRBD1 covers 7 bases. Germline V gives CDR1 MNHEY, CDR2 SVGAGI. The CDR3 has 13 amino acids. Losses at the gene ends were 5 bases for V and 3 bases for J; bases not matched to a gene: 3. This CDR3 is CASSAGTDYGYTF. The CDR3 DNA reads TGTGCCAGCAGTGCCGGGACAGACTATGGCTACACCTTC.

The J gene is TRBJ2-2, the V gene TRBV7-9, with 9 nucleotides matching TRBD1. Germline V lookup: CDR1 SEHNR, CDR2 FQNEAQ (reference sequence). This CDR3 is built from 16 residues. Trimming cost V 4 bases and J 2 bases; bases outside gene matches: 5. The CDR3 DNA follows: TGTGCCAGCAGCTCGGGACAGGGAGTAAACACCGGGGAGCTGTTTTTT. It encodes CASSSGQGVNTGELFF. The variable domain in full, with the rest retrieved from reference TRBV7-9 and TRBJ2-2, is DTGVSQNPRHKITKRGQNVTFRCDPISEHNRLYWYRQTLGQGPEFLTYFQNEAQLEKSRLLSDRFSAERPKGSFSTLEIQRTEQGDSAMYLCASSSGQGVNTGELFFGEGSRLTVL.

The table lists this clone with a count of one. This sequence joins TRBV10-2 and TRBJ2-3; D possibly uses TRBD1 or TRBD2 (5 bases each). The germline gives CDR1 WSHSY, CDR2 SAAADI. The CDR3 extends over 14 amino acids. V lost 6 bases and J lost 2, with 12 bases in between. The CDR3 DNA follows: TGCGCCAGCAGGGGGGTGGGATTCACAGATACGCAGTATTTT. The encoded protein is CASRGVGFTDTQYF.

This chain links TRBV19 with TRBJ1-2; D is undetermined. Germline V gene lookup returns CDR1 LNHDA and CDR2 SQIVND (reference sequence). The CDR3 length is 13 residues. Trimming took off 6 bases at V and 4 bases at J, with 12 bases between the two ends. CDR3 nucleotide sequence: TGTGCCAGTAGCTCCGACATCACCTATGGCTACACCTTC. This translates into CASSSDITYGYTF.

The gene calls are TRBV10-3 and TRBJ1-5; D may be TRBD1 (6 bases). The V gene lost 6 bases and the J gene lost 3 bases, with 15 bases spanning the gap. From germline, CDR1 is ENHRY and CDR2 SYGVKD. The CDR3 runs 15 residues. The chain's CDR3 is CAIRAGNRDNQPQHF. CDR3 coding DNA: TGTGCCATCAGAGCGGGGAACAGGGACAATCAGCCCCAGCATTTT.

The chain joins TRBV4-3 to TRBJ2-5, with 11 bases lining up with TRBD1. V dropped 1 base and J dropped 5; count of bases not matched to a gene: 12. The germline CDR1 and CDR2 sequences are LGHNA and YSLEER. The CDR3 totals 18 residues. The CDR3 protein is CASSQASRTGGGSETQYF. The CDR3, as DNA: TGCGCCAGCAGCCAAGCGTCCCGGACAGGGGGCGGGTCGGAGACCCAGTACTTC.

Only one count was recorded for this clone. This sequence joins TRBV7-2 and TRBJ2-7, with 9 nucleotides matching TRBD1. CDR1 is SGHTA, CDR2 FQGNSA, per germline. This CDR3 is 15 amino acids long. V gave up 5 bases and J gave up 6 bases; unmatched junction bases: 11. CDR3 amino acids: CASSPLQGASGEQYF. The DNA of the CDR3 is TGTGCCAGCAGCCCATTACAGGGGGCGTCCGGCGAGCAGTACTTC.